These 9 T cell receptor beta chains were all obtained from the same sample, sequenced in a study of blood T cell repertoires in COVID-19. Using immunoSEQ multiplex PCR, the repertoire was profiled, and TCRdb retains in-frame clones only, with some absent. The sample carries 250,000 or so clones, 88% recorded once. Material for sequencing was peripheral blood. These receptors all stem from a woman in her thirties or forties who had recovered from COVID-19.

This clone was observed once. The genes are TRBV25-1 and TRBJ2-3; possible D gene TRBD1, 6 bases. The CDR3 length is 14 residues. The V end was cut by 5 bases, the J end by 2 bases, with 11 bases between. CDR1 is MGHDK and CDR2 is SYGVNS in the germline V gene. In nucleotides, the CDR3 is TGTGCCAGCAGTCCCCCAGGGGCCACAGATACGCAGTATTTT. It encodes CASSPPGATDTQYF.

The chain combines TRBV6-1 with TRBJ1-6, with D maybe TRBD1 (5 bases). The CDR3 loop spans 15 amino acids. Germline-derived CDR1 and CDR2 are MNHNS and SASEGT. V lost 2 bases, J lost 3 bases, and 8 bases lay in between. CDR3 protein: CASSEPQGYNSPLHF. CDR3 coding DNA: TGTGCCAGCAGTGAACCCCAGGGCTATAATTCACCCCTCCACTTT.

The chain employs TRBV5-1 and TRBJ1-4; TRBD1 agrees at 7 bases. The germline V gene encodes CDR1 SGHRS and CDR2 YFSETQ. CDR3 length equals 15 residues. J lost 8 bases, V lost 4 bases, and 11 bases had no gene match. The CDR3 DNA sequence: TGCGCCAGCAGCAACCAACAGGGGTTGGGGGAAAAACTGTTTTTT. This codes for CASSNQQGLGEKLFF.

This clone was counted only a few times. The rearrangement uses TRBV24-1 and TRBJ2-1; the D gene is possibly TRBD2 (5 bases). V lost 5 bases to trimming and J lost 3 bases, with 19 bases between them. The CDR3 extends over 17 amino acids. The germline V gene has CDR1 KGHDR and CDR2 SFDVKD. The CDR3 reads CATSGSRSAGGYNEQFF. The CDR3 DNA is TGTGCCACCAGTGGGAGCAGGTCGGCAGGAGGCTACAATGAGCAGTTCTTC.

The chain recombines TRBV20-1 with TRBJ2-6; D call uncertain. CDR3 size: 17 residues. Germline V CDR1 and CDR2: DFQATT, SNEGSKA (reference sequence). With 3 bases removed from V and 0 bases from J, the gap between germline ends came to 15 bases. For the CDR3, the DNA is TGCAGTGCTAGTCGCGGCCACTCGGGCTCTGGGGCCAACGTCCTGACTTTC. It is translated as CSASRGHSGSGANVLTF.

The genes are TRBV11-3 and TRBJ2-7; 7 bases are shared with TRBD2. The length of the CDR3 is 15 residues. Losses at the gene ends were 3 bases for V and 5 bases for J; bases not matched to a gene: 10. Germline loops: CDR1 SGHNT, CDR2 YENEEA. CDR3 sequence reads: CASSLRSNGRNEQYF. The CDR3 coding sequence is TGTGCCAGCAGCTTGAGGTCGAACGGGAGGAACGAGCAGTACTTC.

This chain joins TRBV7-9 and TRBJ1-5; D remains ambiguous. Between the trimmed V and J ends, which lost 5 bases and 0 bases, there was a span of 17 bases. Germline V gene sequence: CDR1 SEHNR, CDR2 FQNEAQ (reference sequence). The CDR3 covers 17 residues. In DNA, the CDR3 is TGTGCCAGCAGCCACAGTCGCATGGCATATAGCAATCAGCCCCAGCATTTT. It translates to CASSHSRMAYSNQPQHF.

The J gene is TRBJ1-5, the V gene TRBV30; tentative D call: TRBD1 (5 bases). The CDR3 is 14 residues long. The germline CDR1 and CDR2 sequences are GTSNPN and SVGIG (reference sequence). The ends were cut back, 2 bases at V and 4 bases at J, with 12 bases in the middle. DNA of the CDR3: TGTGCCTGGAGTTGGGGGGAAGGAAATCAGCCCCAGCATTTT. It encodes CAWSWGEGNQPQHF.

V gene TRBV9 combines with J gene TRBJ2-2; TRBD2 might be the D (7 bases). This CDR3 comprises 16 residues. Trimming removed 3 bases at V and 3 bases at J, with 15 bases between. Germline V CDR1 and CDR2: SGDLS, YYNGEE. CDR3 amino acids: CASSGGLAVYTGELFF. The CDR3 coding sequence is TGTGCCAGCAGCGGGGGGCTAGCGGTTTACACCGGGGAGCTGTTTTTT.